Listed here is a single TCR beta chain. Every subset's genomic DNA went evenly onto several immunoSEQ plates. Repertoires were generated with immunoSEQ multiplex PCR, while TCRdb's copy carries only in-frame clones and drops some. The sample yields millions of clones, around nine tenths seen once. The CDR3 sequence is 16 residues long. CDR1 and CDR2 (germline): MNHNY, SVGAGI (reference sequence). The J segment lost 4 bases and the V segment lost 2 bases, leaving 5 bases of the junction unmatched. The entry originates in a study of shared clonotypes between healthy human individuals. Study details: The donors, a couple of women and three men, were aged 18 to 49. Each donor's CD4 naive and CD4 memory cells filled three plates apiece, CD8 naive two, and CD8 memory one.

Sequencing was performed on naive CD4+ T cells sorted from blood. The subset: CD45RA+ positively selected. The V and J genes are TRBV6-6 and TRBJ1-2; 12 nucleotides match TRBD1. The TCR originated in a man aged 18 to 29 in good health. The CDR3 DNA sequence: TGTGCCAGCAGTTACCAGGGACAGGGGGCATCCTATGGCTACACCTTC. It yields the protein CASSYQGQGASYGYTF.